The sequence of this T cell receptor (beta chain) was determined in a study of cytomegalovirus exposure and HLA in healthy donors. This clone appeared a single time. PCR was performed using 60 Vbeta and 13 Jbeta primers. Sequencing was performed with immunoSEQ multiplex PCR; in TCRdb, only in-frame clones are kept and a portion is missing. Of 150,000 or so clones listed, 82% are singletons. The CDR3 has 16 residues. Germline loops: CDR1 SGHRS, CDR2 YFSETQ. Trimming removed 0 bases from V and 4 bases from J; junction bases left unmatched: 9. Sample: PBMCs. The chain links TRBV5-1 to TRBJ2-5; 7 nucleotides line up with TRBD2. The receptor's source is a man younger than 40 in good health and CMV-seropositive. In nucleotides, the CDR3 is TGCGCCAGCAGCTTGGCCAATACGGGAGGAGGAGAGACCCAGTACTTC. Translation: CASSLANTGGGETQYF. Using reference TRBV5-1 and TRBJ2-5 for the parts outside the CDR3, the full variable domain is KAGVTQTPRYLIKTRGQQVTLSCSPISGHRSVSWYQQTPGQGLQFLFEYFSETQRNKGNFPGRFSGRQFSNSRSEMNVSTLELGDSALYLCASSLANTGGGETQYFGPGTRLLVL.